The clone carrying this T cell receptor beta chain was seen ten or more times. Antigen specificity is unknown. The data are from a study of metastatic and nonmetastatic thyroid tumors. At the level of the study: For malignant and benign thyroid patients, tumor or nodule tissue and blood were the sources whose repertoires were compared.

Findings and caveats of the study: Versus benign nodules, malignant thyroid tumors reportedly had significantly higher TCR beta diversity, in blood and tumor.

Each patient went into thyroid surgery without having received any treatment. Trimming took off 0 bases at V and 1 base at J, with 8 bases between the two ends. The germline V gene encodes CDR1 SGHRS and CDR2 YFSETQ. The CDR3 has 14 residues. TCRdb re-called the PCR reads through MiXCR. The top ten hold about a fifth of the sample, which has 20,000 to 25,000 clones, approximately 14% seen once. The material sequenced was blood. The chain links TRBV5-1 to TRBJ2-7; D is perhaps TRBD2 (6 bases). The receptor's source is a female donor with papillary thyroid cancer or a benign thyroid nodule (not recorded which). Some clones in this sample may be carry-over from other donors' samples. CDR3 DNA sequence: TGCGCCAGCAGCTTGGGACTAGTTTCCTACGAGCAGTACTTC. Encoded protein: CASSLGLVSYEQYF.